This T cell receptor (beta chain) was recorded in a study of blood T cell repertoires in COVID-19. Study in general: Acute and convalescent COVID-19 specimens originated in the United States, Italy and Spain. T cells, B-cell-depleted T cells, or PBMCs provided the cDNA or gDNA that served as material.

The CDR3 extends over 15 amino acids. Germline V CDR1 and CDR2: SGDLS, YYNGEE. V lost 0 bases, J lost 1 base, and 10 bases lay in between. As originally analysed: Amplification from reference gene primers served as the basis for estimated nucleated cell counts. The data were produced by immunoSEQ multiplex PCR, yet TCRdb's version contains in-frame clones alone and is incomplete. V and J calls and clone size are as listed in that table; D and trimming were resolved from the DNA. The table includes 100,000 to 150,000 clones, about four fifths detected once. About this clone itself: The sample holds other DNA sequences that translate to the same CDR3.

What was sequenced was peripheral blood. J is TRBJ1-1 and V is TRBV9; D may be TRBD1 (6 bases). The sequence came from a man between 40 and 49 years old with active or convalescent COVID-19. The CDR3 nucleotides read TGTGCCAGCAGCGTAGCTGGACAGCCGAACACTGAAGCTTTCTTT. Its translation: CASSVAGQPNTEAFF. Combining the CDR3 with reference TRBV9 and TRBJ1-1 gives the whole variable domain DSGVTQTPKHLITATGQRVTLRCSPRSGDLSVYWYQQSLDQGLQFLIQYYNGEERAKGNILERFSAQQFPDLHSELNLSSLELGDSALYFCASSVAGQPNTEAFFGQGTRLTVV.